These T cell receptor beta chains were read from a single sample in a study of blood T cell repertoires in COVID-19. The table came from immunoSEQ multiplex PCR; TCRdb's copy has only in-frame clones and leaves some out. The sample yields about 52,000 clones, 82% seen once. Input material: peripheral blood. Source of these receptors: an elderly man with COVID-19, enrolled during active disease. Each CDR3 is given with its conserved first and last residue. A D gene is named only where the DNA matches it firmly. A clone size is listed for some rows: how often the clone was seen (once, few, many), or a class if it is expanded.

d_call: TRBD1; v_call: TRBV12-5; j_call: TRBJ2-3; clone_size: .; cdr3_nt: TGTGCTAGTGGTATCCAGGGGGACACAGATACGCAGTATTTT; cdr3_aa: CASGIQGDTDTQYF
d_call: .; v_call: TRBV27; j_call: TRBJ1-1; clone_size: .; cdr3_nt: TGTGCCAGCAGTTTATCAGGACAGCCCCTTGAAGCTTTCTTT; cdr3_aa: CASSLSGQPLEAFF
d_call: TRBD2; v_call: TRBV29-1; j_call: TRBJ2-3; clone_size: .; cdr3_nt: TGCAGCGTTGATAGCGGGTCCACAGATACGCAGTATTTT; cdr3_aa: CSVDSGSTDTQYF
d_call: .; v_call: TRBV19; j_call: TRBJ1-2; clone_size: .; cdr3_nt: TGTGCCAGTAGCAGAGAGGCCTATAACTATGGCTACACCTTC; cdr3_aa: CASSREAYNYGYTF
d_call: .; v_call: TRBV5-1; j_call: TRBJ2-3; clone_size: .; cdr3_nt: TGCGCCAGCAGCGTCTCCGGGACTAGCACAGATACGCAGTATTTT; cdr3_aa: CASSVSGTSTDTQYF
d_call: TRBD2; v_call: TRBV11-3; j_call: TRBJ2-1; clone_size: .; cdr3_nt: TGTGCCAGCAGTCAGATAGCGGGGGGGCTCGCGTTCTTC; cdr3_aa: CASSQIAGGLAFF
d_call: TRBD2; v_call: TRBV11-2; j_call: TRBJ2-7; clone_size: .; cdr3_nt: TGTGCCAGCAGCAGAGCGGGGCCCTCCTACGAGCAGTACTTC; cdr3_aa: CASSRAGPSYEQYF
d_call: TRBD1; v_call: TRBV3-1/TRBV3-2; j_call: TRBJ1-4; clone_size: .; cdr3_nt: TGTGCCAGCAGCCCGGGGACAGTCGAAAAACTGTTTTTT; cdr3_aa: CASSPGTVEKLFF
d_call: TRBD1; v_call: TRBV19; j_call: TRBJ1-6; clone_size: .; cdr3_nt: TGTGCCAGTAGTATGGGACAGTTCTATAATTCACCCCTCCACTTT; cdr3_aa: CASSMGQFYNSPLHF
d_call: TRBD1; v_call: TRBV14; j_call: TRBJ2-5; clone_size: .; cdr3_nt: TGTGCCAGCAGCCAAGATGGGACAGGGAGTGGGGAGACCCAGTACTTC; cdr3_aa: CASSQDGTGSGETQYF
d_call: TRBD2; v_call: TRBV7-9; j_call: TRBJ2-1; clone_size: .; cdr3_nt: TGTGCCAGCACCGCTTATTTGACTAGCGGGAGGTACTACAATGAGCAGTTCTTC; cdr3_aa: CASTAYLTSGRYYNEQFF
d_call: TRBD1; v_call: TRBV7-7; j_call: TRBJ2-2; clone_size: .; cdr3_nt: TGTGCCAGCAGCCCTGACAGGGGACGAACCGGGGAGCTGTTTTTT; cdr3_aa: CASSPDRGRTGELFF
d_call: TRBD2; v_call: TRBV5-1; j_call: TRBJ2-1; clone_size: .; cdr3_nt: TGCGCCAGCAGCTTTGGACTAGCGTCCTCGGTCGATGAGCAGTTCTTC; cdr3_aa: CASSFGLASSVDEQFF
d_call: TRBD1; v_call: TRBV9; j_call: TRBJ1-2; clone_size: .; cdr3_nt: TGTGCCAGCACCCGAGGACAGGGCTATGGCTACACCTTC; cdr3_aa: CASTRGQGYGYTF
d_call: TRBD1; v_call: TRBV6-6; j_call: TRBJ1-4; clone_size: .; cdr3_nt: TGTGCCACCGGGGGACAGGGGTATGAAAAACTGTTTTTT; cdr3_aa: CATGGQGYEKLFF
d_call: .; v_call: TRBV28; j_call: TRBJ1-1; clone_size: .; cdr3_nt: TGTGCCAGCATTAATCAGGGCACTCCGAACACTGAAGCTTTCTTT; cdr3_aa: CASINQGTPNTEAFF
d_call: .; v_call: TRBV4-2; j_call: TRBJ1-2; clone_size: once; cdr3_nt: TGTGCCAGCAGCCCCCCGGGAAGAAGCGATGGCTACACCTTC; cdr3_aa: CASSPPGRSDGYTF
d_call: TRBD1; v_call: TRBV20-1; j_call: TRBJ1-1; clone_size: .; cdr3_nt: TGCAGTGCCGTCGGACAGGTTTTT; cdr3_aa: CSAVGQVF
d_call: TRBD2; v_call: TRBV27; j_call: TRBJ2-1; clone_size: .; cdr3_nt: TGTGCCAGCAGTTTGCTTCCTGGGACTAGCGGGGCCTACAATGAGCAGTTCTTC; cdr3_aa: CASSLLPGTSGAYNEQFF
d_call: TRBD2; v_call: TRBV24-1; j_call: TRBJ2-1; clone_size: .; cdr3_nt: TGTGCCACCAGTGATATCGCGGGAGGGCCAGCCAATGAGCAGTTCTTC; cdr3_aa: CATSDIAGGPANEQFF
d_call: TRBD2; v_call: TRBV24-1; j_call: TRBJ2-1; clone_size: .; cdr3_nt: TGTGCCACCAGTCCCTGGTCTAGCGGGAGCTCCTACAATGAGCAGTTCTTC; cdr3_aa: CATSPWSSGSSYNEQFF
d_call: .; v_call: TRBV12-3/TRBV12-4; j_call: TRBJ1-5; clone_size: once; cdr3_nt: TGTGCCAGCAGTTTTGGCCAGAATCAGCCCCAGCATTTT; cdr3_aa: CASSFGQNQPQHF
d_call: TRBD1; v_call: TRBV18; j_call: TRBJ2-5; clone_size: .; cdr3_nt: TGTGCCAGCTCACCGCGGACAGGGGGCTCAGAGACCCAGTACTTC; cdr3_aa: CASSPRTGGSETQYF
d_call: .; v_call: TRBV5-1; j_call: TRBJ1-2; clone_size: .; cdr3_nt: TGCGCCAGCAGCTTGTACTTGGGCCAAAACTATGGCTACACCTTC; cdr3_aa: CASSLYLGQNYGYTF
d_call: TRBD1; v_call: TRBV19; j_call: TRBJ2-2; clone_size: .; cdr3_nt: TGTGCCAGTAGTTGGACAGGGTCGAACACCGGGGAGCTGTTTTTT; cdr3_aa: CASSWTGSNTGELFF
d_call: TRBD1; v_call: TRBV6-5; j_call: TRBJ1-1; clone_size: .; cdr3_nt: TGTGCCAGCAGTTACTCGACAGGGGCTTCTGAAGCTTTCTTT; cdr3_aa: CASSYSTGASEAFF
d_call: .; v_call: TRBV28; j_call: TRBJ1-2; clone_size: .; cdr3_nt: TGTGCCAGCAGTCCCCTTCAGGCATTCTCCTATGGCTACACCTTC; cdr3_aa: CASSPLQAFSYGYTF
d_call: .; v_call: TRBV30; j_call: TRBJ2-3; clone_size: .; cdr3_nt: TGTGCCTGGAGTGGAAAGACAAGCACAGATACGCAGTATTTT; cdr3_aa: CAWSGKTSTDTQYF
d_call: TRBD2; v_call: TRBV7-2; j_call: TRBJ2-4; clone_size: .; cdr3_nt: TGTGCCAGCAGCCCGGGGGGTAATCAGTACTTC; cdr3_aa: CASSPGGNQYF
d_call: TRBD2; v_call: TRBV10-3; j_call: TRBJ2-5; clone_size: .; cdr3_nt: TGTGCCATCAGTGAATCCGGGGGGGCAGGAGAGACCCAGTACTTC; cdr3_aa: CAISESGGAGETQYF
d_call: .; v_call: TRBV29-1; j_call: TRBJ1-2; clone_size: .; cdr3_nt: TGCAGCGTTGAAGACACAGGCCCTACCAAGAGATATGGCTACACCTTC; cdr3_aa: CSVEDTGPTKRYGYTF
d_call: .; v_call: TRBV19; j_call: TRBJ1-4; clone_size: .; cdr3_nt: TGTGCCAGTAGTCCCCCTGGGGTAGGACGCAGGGGAACTAATGAAAAACTGTTTTTT; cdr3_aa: CASSPPGVGRRGTNEKLFF
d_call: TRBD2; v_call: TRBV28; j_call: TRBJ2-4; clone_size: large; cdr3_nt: TGTGCCAGCACCCCAGTCGGGGGGATAGCCAAAAACATTCAGTACTTC; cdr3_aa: CASTPVGGIAKNIQYF
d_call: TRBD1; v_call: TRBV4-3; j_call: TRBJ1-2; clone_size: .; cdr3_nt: TGCGCCAGCAGCCAAGGGACAGGGGGCTATGGCTACACCTTC; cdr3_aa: CASSQGTGGYGYTF
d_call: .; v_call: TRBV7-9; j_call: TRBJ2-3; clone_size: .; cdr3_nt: TGTGCCAGCAGCTTAGGCGGATTCAGCACAGATACGCAGTATTTT; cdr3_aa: CASSLGGFSTDTQYF
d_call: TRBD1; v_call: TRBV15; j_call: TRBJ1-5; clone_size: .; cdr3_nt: TGTGCCACCAGCGGTACAGGGGGCAATCAGCCCCAGCATTTT; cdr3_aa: CATSGTGGNQPQHF
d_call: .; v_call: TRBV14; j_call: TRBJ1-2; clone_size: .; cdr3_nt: TGTGCCAGCAGCCAAGCGGGGGGACCCTATGGCTACACCTTC; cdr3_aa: CASSQAGGPYGYTF
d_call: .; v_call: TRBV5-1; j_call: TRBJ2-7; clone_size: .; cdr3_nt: TGCGCCAGCAGCTTAGGGGGGGCGGCAGAGCAGTACTTC; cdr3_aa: CASSLGGAAEQYF
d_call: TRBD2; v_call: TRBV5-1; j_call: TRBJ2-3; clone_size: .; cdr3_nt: TGCGCCAGCAGCTTGGAGCTAGCGGGAGGGGCAGATACGCAGTATTTT; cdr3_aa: CASSLELAGGADTQYF
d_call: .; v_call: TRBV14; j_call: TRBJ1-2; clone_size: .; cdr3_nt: TGTGCCAGCAGCCCCCAAAATCGGCAGGGGAATGGCTACACCTTC; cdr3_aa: CASSPQNRQGNGYTF
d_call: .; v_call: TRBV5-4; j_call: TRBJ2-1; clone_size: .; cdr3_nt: TGTGCCAGCAGCGAAGGAGGGGGCGTACAGGGCCGTAATGAGCAGTTCTTC; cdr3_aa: CASSEGGGVQGRNEQFF
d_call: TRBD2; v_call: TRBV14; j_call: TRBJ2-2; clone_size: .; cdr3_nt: TGTGCCAGCAGCCAGACGGGACTAGTGGGCACCGGGGAGCTGTTTTTT; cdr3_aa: CASSQTGLVGTGELFF
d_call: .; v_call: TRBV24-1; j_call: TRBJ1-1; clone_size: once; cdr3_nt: TGTGCCACCAGTGCTTCCACAGGGAACACTGAAGCTTTCTTT; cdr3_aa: CATSASTGNTEAFF
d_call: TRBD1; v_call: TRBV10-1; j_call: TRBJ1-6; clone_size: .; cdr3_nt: TGCGCCAGCAGTGGGGACAGTCCAACTTCACCCCTCCACTTT; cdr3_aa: CASSGDSPTSPLHF
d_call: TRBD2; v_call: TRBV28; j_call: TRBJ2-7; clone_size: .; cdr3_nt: TGTGCCAGCAGGCAAACGGGACTAGACCGCTACGAGCAGTACTTC; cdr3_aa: CASRQTGLDRYEQYF
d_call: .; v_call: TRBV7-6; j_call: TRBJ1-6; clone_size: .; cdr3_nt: TGTGCCAGCAGCCCGTCACCCCCAGGGGCAGGGGATTCACCCCTCCACTTT; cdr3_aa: CASSPSPPGAGDSPLHF
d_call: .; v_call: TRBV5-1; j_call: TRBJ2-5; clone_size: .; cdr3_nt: TGCGCCAGCAGCTTGGGAGGTAATGGAGAGACCCAGTACTTC; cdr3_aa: CASSLGGNGETQYF
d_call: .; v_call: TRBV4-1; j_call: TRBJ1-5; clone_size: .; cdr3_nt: TGCGCCAGCAGCCAAGACCGGGACATTGGGATCCGGAATCAGCCCCAGCATTTT; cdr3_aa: CASSQDRDIGIRNQPQHF
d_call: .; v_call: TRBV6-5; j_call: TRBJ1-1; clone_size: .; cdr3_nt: TGTGCCAGCAGTTACCCTGCCAGGGGCGGGGAAGCTTTCTTT; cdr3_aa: CASSYPARGGEAFF
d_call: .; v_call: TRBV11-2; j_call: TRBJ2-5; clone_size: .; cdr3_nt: TGTGCCAGCAGCTCCTGGCTGGGGCCCCCCCAAGAGACCCAGTACTTC; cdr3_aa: CASSSWLGPPQETQYF